Listed below are T cell receptor beta chains from one sample, sequenced in a study of blood T cell repertoires in COVID-19. Data came from immunoSEQ multiplex PCR; TCRdb stores just in-frame clones and leaves some out. The table shows some 340,000 clones, with around 87% occurring only once. The sequenced sample consisted of PBMCs or T cells enriched from blood (not recorded which). The receptors stem from a woman under 40 who had recovered from COVID-19. CDR3s include the opening cysteine and the closing phenylalanine or tryptophan. Each record gives: V gene, clone size, D gene, J gene, CDR3 DNA, CDR3 protein. The D gene is left open where the match is weak. Clone size is given for some rows only: seen once, a few or many times, or a class if the clone is expanded.

>TRBV18|NA|NA|TRBJ1-2
TGTGCCAGCTCTACCAATGCAGGGGACTATGGCTACACCTTC
CASSTNAGDYGYTF
>TRBV10-3|NA|TRBD1|TRBJ2-2
TGTGCCACCCCCAAGCGACAGGGGTCAAGCACCGGGGAGCTGTTTTTT
CATPKRQGSSTGELFF
>TRBV19|few|NA|TRBJ2-1
TGTGCCAGTAGTATAAGAGGTTACAATGAGCAGTTCTTC
CASSIRGYNEQFF
>TRBV4-2|NA|TRBD1|TRBJ1-4
TGTGCCAGCAGCCAAGATCCGGCAGGGGGTGACGAAAAACTGTTTTTT
CASSQDPAGGDEKLFF
>TRBV6-5|NA|TRBD1|TRBJ1-1
TGTGCCAGCAGACACAGGGACAGGATGAACACTGAAGCTTTCTTT
CASRHRDRMNTEAFF
>TRBV18|NA|TRBD1|TRBJ2-7
TGTGCCAGCTCCGCAACCGTAGGAGCAGGGGGCCGCCCCGAGCAGTACTTC
CASSATVGAGGRPEQYF
>TRBV3-1/TRBV3-2|NA|NA|TRBJ2-3
TGTGCCAGCAGCCAAGAGGACTACCGGCAGTATTTT
CASSQEDYRQYF
>TRBV6-2/TRBV6-3|few|NA|TRBJ1-2
TGTGCCAGCAGTCTCCAGGGTTTGCAATTCCTCTATGGCTACACCTTC
CASSLQGLQFLYGYTF
>TRBV19|NA|TRBD1|TRBJ1-1
TGTGCCAGTAACAGGGGGTTGCAGAGCACTGAAGCTTTCTTT
CASNRGLQSTEAFF
>TRBV11-2|NA|NA|TRBJ1-1
TGTGCCAGCTCCGGTGGTACCACTGAAGCTTTCTTT
CASSGGTTEAFF
>TRBV7-2|NA|NA|TRBJ1-2
TGTGCCAGCAGCTTACGACAGAATCTTCTCTACACCTTC
CASSLRQNLLYTF
>TRBV2|NA|NA|TRBJ1-1
TGTGCCAGCACAATGAACACTGAAGCTTTCTTT
CASTMNTEAFF
>TRBV19|NA|NA|TRBJ1-2
TGTGCCAGTAGTACGCGGACAGCAAACTATGGCTACACCTTC
CASSTRTANYGYTF
>TRBV7-8|NA|NA|TRBJ2-3
TGTGCCAGCAGCTTCGATGGAGGGGATACGCAGTATTTT
CASSFDGGDTQYF
>TRBV5-4|NA|NA|TRBJ1-1
TGTGCCAGCAGCTTGGGGGGGCAGGGAACTGAAGCTTTCTTT
CASSLGGQGTEAFF
>TRBV4-3|NA|NA|TRBJ1-6
TGCGCCAGCAGCCGAGCTATTAATTCACCCCTCCACTTT
CASSRAINSPLHF
>TRBV30|NA|TRBD2|TRBJ2-3
TGTGCCTGGAGTGACCCGGGACTAGCGGGGGGGGGACTAACCACAGATACGCAGTATTTT
CAWSDPGLAGGGLTTDTQYF
>TRBV7-9|NA|NA|TRBJ1-6
TGTGCCAGCAGCCCGAAAGGGGATTCACCCCTCCACTTT
CASSPKGDSPLHF
>TRBV19|NA|NA|TRBJ2-1
TGTGCCATCCGGGCAGGGAATGAGCAGTTCTTC
CAIRAGNEQFF
>TRBV27|NA|TRBD1|TRBJ2-2
TGTGCCAGTTTACTCGGGACAGGGAACACCGGGGAGCTGTTTTTT
CASLLGTGNTGELFF
>TRBV12-3/TRBV12-4|NA|NA|TRBJ2-5
TGTGCCAGCAGCCCCCCTAGTGGTGAGACCCAGTACTTC
CASSPPSGETQYF
>TRBV5-4|few|NA|TRBJ2-1
TGTGCCAGCAGCCCTGGGGGGAGCGGGCTTTACAATGAGCAGTTCTTC
CASSPGGSGLYNEQFF
>TRBV4-2|NA|TRBD1|TRBJ2-5
TGTGCCAGCAGCCAACGCGTCAGGGGGCCCCAAGAGACCCAGTACTTC
CASSQRVRGPQETQYF
>TRBV29-1|NA|TRBD1|TRBJ1-1
TGCAGCGCCCGGACAGGACTGAACACTGAAGCTTTCTTT
CSARTGLNTEAFF
>TRBV1|NA|NA|TRBJ1-5
TGCACCAGCAGCCAAGATTGGCAGGGGGACAATCAGCCCCAGCATTTT
CTSSQDWQGDNQPQHF
>TRBV4-1|NA|TRBD2|TRBJ2-7
TGCGCCAGCAGCCTACCAGCGGGGGGCTCCTACGAGCAGTACTTC
CASSLPAGGSYEQYF
>TRBV29-1|NA|NA|TRBJ1-2
TGCAGCGTCCTGAGGGGAGGTGATCGCTACACCTTC
CSVLRGGDRYTF
>TRBV4-1|NA|NA|TRBJ1-4
TGCGCCAGCAGCCTCCTGAGGGGGATTACCAAACATAATGAAAAACTGTTTTTT
CASSLLRGITKHNEKLFF
>TRBV3-1/TRBV3-2|NA|NA|TRBJ1-1
TGTGCCAGCAGCCAGGCGGGGGCAGGGGCCTTGAACACTGAAGCTTTCTTT
CASSQAGAGALNTEAFF
>TRBV5-5|NA|NA|TRBJ1-1
TGTGCCAGCAGCTCTCTTAGGCGGCCCAACACTGAAGCTTTCTTT
CASSSLRRPNTEAFF